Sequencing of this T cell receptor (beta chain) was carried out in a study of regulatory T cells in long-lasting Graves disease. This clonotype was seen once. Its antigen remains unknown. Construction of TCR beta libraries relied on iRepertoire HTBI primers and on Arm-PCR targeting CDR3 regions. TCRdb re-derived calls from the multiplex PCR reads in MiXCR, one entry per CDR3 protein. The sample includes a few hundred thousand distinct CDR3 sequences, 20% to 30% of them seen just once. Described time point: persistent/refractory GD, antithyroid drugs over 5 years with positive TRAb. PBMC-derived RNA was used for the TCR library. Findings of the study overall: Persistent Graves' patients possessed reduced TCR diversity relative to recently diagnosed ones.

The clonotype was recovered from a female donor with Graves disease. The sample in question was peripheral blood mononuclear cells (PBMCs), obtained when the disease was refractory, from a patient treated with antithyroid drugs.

The DNA for the CDR3 is TGCAGTGCTCAACAGGCATTCTCTGGAAACACCATATATTTT. Its translation: CSAQQAFSGNTIYF. The gene calls are TRBV20-1 and TRBJ1-3; D possibly corresponds to TRBD1 (5 bases). V gave up 5 bases and J gave up 0 bases, with 11 bases separating them. Germline V CDR1 and CDR2: DFQATT, SNEGSKA (reference sequence). The CDR3 has 14 residues.